The next 3 T cell receptor beta chains were all read from a single sample in a study of blood T cells in healthy people across ages. Then a second PCR, running roughly 6 to 11 cycles, was carried out with a sample-barcoded 5' primer and a J-beta primer mix. TCRdb called the 5' RACE reads again in MiXCR, with one record for every CDR3 protein. The sample holds 760,000 or so distinct CDR3 sequences, roughly 25% seen once. This sample also belongs to another study, concerning T cells of mothers and their children.

The sample consisted of blood. The receptors here all came from a boy aged 10-17 years in good health.

The V and J genes are TRBV20-1 and TRBJ2-5, with 9 bases fitting TRBD2. With 3 bases clipped from V and 9 bases from J, the junction kept 11 bases outside the gene matches. Germline CDR1 is DFQATT and CDR2 is SNEGSKA (reference sequence). CDR3 size: 14 residues. CDR3 DNA sequence: TGCAGTGCTAGTATGATAGCGGGAGATTCGGCCCAGTACTTC. This translates into CSASMIAGDSAQYF.

CDR3 DNA sequence: TGTGCCAGCAGCCCACCCCCGCGACAGGTGAACACTGAAGCTTTCTTT. Amino acid sequence: CASSPPPRQVNTEAFF. The chain uses TRBV7-9 and TRBJ1-1; TRBD1 might be the D (6 bases). Per germline, CDR1 SEHNR and CDR2 FQNEAQ (reference sequence). CDR3 length: 16 residues. Trimming left V 5 bases short and J 0 bases short, with 16 bases between.

This clonotype came up a few times. This CDR3 is CASSRQGGVGQPQHF. The CDR3 coding sequence is TGTGCCAGCAGTCGACAGGGTGGGGTCGGTCAGCCCCAGCATTTT. The chain is built from TRBV6-5 and TRBJ1-5, with 7 bases aligning to TRBD1. The CDR3 spans 15 residues. After removal of 5 bases from V and 6 bases from J, the junction contained 10 bases not matched to a gene. Germline lookup yields CDR1 MNHEY and CDR2 SVGAGI.